The clone carrying this TCR beta chain occurred once. Its antigen is still unknown. Possible read error: a much larger clone is one base away. The record originates from a study of blood T cells in healthy people across ages. Study-wide results and caveats: Expanded clonotype changes were possibly confounded by unknown donor CMV status. Naive T cell percentage showed a strong correlation with TCR beta diversity.

Isolation of PBMCs gave at least 7 million cells per sample. Germline lookup yields CDR1 DFQATT and CDR2 SNEGSKA (reference sequence). V was pared by 3 bases and J by 8 bases, with 19 bases between. CDR3 length equals 14 residues. Alongside a J-beta primer mix, a sample-barcoded 5' primer served in a second PCR lasting roughly 6 to 12 cycles. TCRdb ran MiXCR on the 5' RACE reads and lists one entry per CDR3 protein. This sample has approximately 810,000 distinct CDR3 sequences; 29% occur once, and the top ten carry around 16%. This TCR was sampled from an elderly woman in good health. The sample consisted of blood. This sequence joins TRBV20-1 and TRBJ1-2; D call uncertain. The CDR3 DNA sequence: TGCAGTGCTAGGGGAGGGCGAGTCGGCGGGGGCTACACCTTC. As protein: CSARGGRVGGGYTF.